The 8 T cell receptor beta chains below come from one sample, sequenced in a study of blood T cell repertoires in COVID-19. This table comes from immunoSEQ multiplex PCR, and its TCRdb copy is limited to in-frame clones, with some not included. This table holds approximately 310,000 clones, about 89% found once. The sample was peripheral blood. The receptors originated from a woman aged 45-59 years who had recovered from COVID-19.

The chain couples TRBV6-2 or TRBV6-3 to TRBJ1-6; a weak D match, TRBD1 (6 bases). V was pared by 6 bases and J by 7 bases, with 13 bases between. The CDR3 length is 14 residues. The germline V gene encodes CDR1 MNHEY and CDR2 SVGEGT. The CDR3 loop is CASSFGTSNSPLHF. DNA of the CDR3: TGTGCCAGCAGCTTCGGGACATCCAATTCACCCCTCCACTTT.

This clone was counted ten times or more. The chain uses TRBV19 and TRBJ1-4; no definite D call. The V end was cut by 5 bases, the J end by 1 base, with 11 bases between. The length of the CDR3 is 15 residues. Germline V gene lookup returns CDR1 LNHDA and CDR2 SQIVND (reference sequence). The CDR3 DNA reads as TGTGCCAGTAGTCGGTCGGACTTAACTAATGAAAAACTGTTTTTT. Amino acids: CASSRSDLTNEKLFF.

The V gene is TRBV9, the J gene TRBJ1-1; D gene ambiguous. Deletions cut 4 bases from V and 5 bases from J, with 15 bases between. Per germline, CDR1 SGDLS and CDR2 YYNGEE. This CDR3 is 14 amino acids long. The CDR3 bases are TGTGCCAGCAGCACTAGACGAACGGGTACTGAAGCTTTCTTT. Translated, it gives CASSTRRTGTEAFF.

The rearrangement uses TRBV6-5 and TRBJ2-1, with a possible D match to TRBD2 (6 bases). The germline V gene encodes CDR1 MNHEY and CDR2 SVGAGI. V lost 8 bases to trimming and J lost 6 bases, with 20 bases between them. CDR3 length: 15 amino acids. The CDR3 spells CASYLTSGSVNEQFF. For the CDR3, the DNA is TGTGCCAGCTACCTGACTAGTGGGTCGGTCAATGAGCAGTTCTTC.

The genes are TRBV21-1 and TRBJ2-5; the table calls TRBD2, which could not be checked here. TRBV21-1 corresponds to a pseudogene. The CDR3 is 16 residues long. This CDR3 is CASSKTPGGVRETQYF. The CDR3 DNA follows: TGTGCCAGCAGCAAAACACCCGGAGGGGTGCGGGAGACCCAGTACTTC.

The chain recombines TRBV3-1 (or the pseudogene TRBV3-2) with TRBJ2-5, with 7 positions matching TRBD1. The V and J ends lost 2 bases and 4 bases, in that order; junction bases with no gene match: 4. Per germline, CDR1 LGHDT and CDR2 YNNKEL (reference sequence). This CDR3 comprises 14 residues. The CDR3 reads CASSQLDRRETQYF. CDR3 bases: TGTGCCAGCAGCCAACTGGACAGGAGAGAGACCCAGTACTTC.

In DNA form, the CDR3 reads TGTGCCTGGACCCTTAGCGGGGTAGCAGATACGCAGTATTTT. Its translation: CAWTLSGVADTQYF. The chain couples TRBV30 to TRBJ2-3; the match to TRBD2 covers 8 bases. The V and J ends lost 4 bases and 4 bases, in that order; junction bases with no gene match: 7. The CDR3 covers 14 residues. The V gene's germline CDR1 is GTSNPN and CDR2 SVGIG (reference sequence).

The rearrangement links TRBV6-5 to TRBJ1-5, with D tentatively TRBD1 (6 bases). The V and J ends lost 10 bases and 7 bases respectively, with 17 bases between them. This CDR3 is 13 amino acids long. The germline V gene has CDR1 MNHEY and CDR2 SVGAGI. The CDR3 sequence: CATREVRGQPQHF. The CDR3 region has the DNA TGTGCCACCCGGGAGGTAAGGGGGCAGCCCCAGCATTTT.